The 8 T cell receptor beta chains below come from one sample, sequenced in a study of blood T cell repertoires in COVID-19. TCRdb's table, derived via immunoSEQ multiplex PCR, lists solely in-frame clones and lacks some. The sample records about 180,000 clones, around 86% being singletons. Sequenced material: peripheral blood. The receptors come from a woman in her 30s with active or convalescent COVID-19.

The CDR3: CASSPPGSGRLGEQFF. CDR3 nucleotide sequence: TGTGCCAGCAGCCCGCCGGGTAGCGGGAGACTAGGTGAGCAGTTCTTC. This sequence joins TRBV7-2 and TRBJ2-1; 9 bases match TRBD2. This CDR3 has 16 residues. Looked up from germline, CDR1 is SGHTA and CDR2 is FQGNSA. J was trimmed by 9 bases and V by 5 bases; bases with no gene match: 14.

This chain links TRBV30 with TRBJ1-5; 11 bases are shared with TRBD1. The CDR3 is 13 amino acids. Losses at the gene ends were 5 bases for V and 9 bases for J; bases not matched to a gene: 6. Per the germline V gene, CDR1 is GTSNPN and CDR2 is SVGIG (reference sequence). In DNA, the CDR3 is TGTGCCTGGGGGGGACAGGGGGATCTGCCCCAGCATTTT. Its translation is CAWGGQGDLPQHF.

On this clone itself: One junction end does not reproduce the germline sequence, and a read error may be involved. The chain carries TRBV5-4 and TRBJ2-1; 9 bases align to TRBD1. The CDR3 sequence is 15 residues long. Looked up from germline, CDR1 is SGHNT and CDR2 is YYREEE (reference sequence). CDR3: CASRWTGVEDKEQFF. The CDR3 nucleotides read TGTGCCAGCAGATGGACAGGGGTGGAGGACAAAGAGCAGTTCTTC.

This rearrangement joins TRBV4-2 to TRBJ1-2; D perhaps matches TRBD1 (6 bases). Per germline, CDR1 LGHNA and CDR2 YNFKEQ. Trimming pared 0 bases from V and 8 bases from J, leaving 19 bases between. The CDR3 loop spans 16 amino acids. CDR3 nucleotides: TGTGCCAGCAGCCAAGAAATTGCAGGGGTTTCACACGGCTACACCTTC. Protein product: CASSQEIAGVSHGYTF.

The CDR3 spells CASSQGQGNGNTIYF. The CDR3 nucleotides are TGTGCCAGCTCACAAGGACAGGGTAATGGAAACACCATATATTTT. The chain couples TRBV18 to TRBJ1-3; TRBD1 agrees at 8 bases. This CDR3 spans 15 amino acids. J gave up 3 bases and V 4 bases, and 5 bases lay outside the gene matches. From germline, CDR1 is KGHSH and CDR2 LQKENI.

V is TRBV30 and J is TRBJ1-2, with D possibly matching TRBD1 (5 bases). The germline V gene encodes CDR1 GTSNPN and CDR2 SVGIG (reference sequence). Deletions cut 3 bases from V and 6 bases from J, with 14 bases between. This CDR3 has 13 amino acids. The CDR3 DNA reads as TGTGCCTGGAGCTCGGCTGGGGCAGATGGCTACACCTTC. Translation: CAWSSAGADGYTF.

V gene TRBV6-2 or TRBV6-3 combines with J gene TRBJ2-1; a weak D match, TRBD2 (6 bases). The CDR3 length is 11 residues. The germline V gene has CDR1 MNHEY and CDR2 SVGEGT. V was cut by 5 bases and J by 16 bases, with 15 bases left in between. CDR3 nucleotide sequence: TGTGCCAGCAGTCCCCGGGACTTCCTCTTCTTC. It is translated as CASSPRDFLFF.

CDR3 region: CASGRLFF. DNA for the CDR3: TGTGCCAGCGGGAGGCTGTTTTTT. This chain uses TRBV19 with TRBJ2-2; maybe TRBD2 (6 bases). CDR1 and CDR2 from the germline V gene are LNHDA and SQIVND (reference sequence). This CDR3 is built from 8 residues. V was trimmed by 9 bases and J by 13 bases, leaving 6 bases between them. The full variable domain, completed using reference TRBV19 and TRBJ2-2, is DGGITQSPKYLFRKEGQNVTLSCEQNLNHDAMYWYRQDPGQGLRLIYYSQIVNDFQKGDIAEGYSVSREKKESFPLTVTSAQKNPTAFYLCASGRLFFGEGSRLTVL.